This is a list of T cell receptor beta chains from one sample in a study of cytomegalovirus exposure and HLA in healthy donors. TCRdb keeps only in-frame clones here, not all; method: immunoSEQ multiplex PCR. Among around 110,000 clones listed, roughly 66% were seen once. Material for sequencing was PBMCs. The receptor source for this set is a man younger than 35 in good health and CMV-seronegative. CDR3s include the opening cysteine and the closing phenylalanine or tryptophan. A D gene is named only where the DNA matches it firmly. Not all rows give a size; the values are once, few, many and, for expanded clones, a class.

CASRGQRYEQYF,TGTGCCAGCAGGGGACAACGCTACGAGCAGTACTTC,TRBJ2-7,TRBV6-1,NA,NA
CAIRSETGPLRNTIYF,TGTGCCATCAGGTCCGAGACAGGGCCTCTGAGAAACACCATATATTTT,TRBJ1-3,TRBV10-3,TRBD1,NA
CASSFLNSTGNYGYTF,TGTGCCAGCAGCTTTCTTAATTCGACGGGAAACTATGGCTACACCTTC,TRBJ1-2,TRBV11-3,NA,few
CASKQSSNTGELFF,TGTGCCAGCAAACAGTCATCGAACACCGGGGAGCTGTTTTTT,TRBJ2-2,TRBV6-5,NA,NA
CAAHRGFTEAFF,TGCGCCGCGCACAGGGGATTTACTGAAGCTTTCTTT,TRBJ1-1,TRBV4-1,TRBD1,few
CASSSTAGVTEAFF,TGTGCCAGCAGTTCGACCGCAGGGGTCACTGAAGCTTTCTTT,TRBJ1-1,TRBV28,NA,NA
CSVPGHQLYEQYF,TGCAGCGTCCCAGGTCACCAACTCTACGAGCAGTACTTC,TRBJ2-7,TRBV29-1,NA,NA
CASSYWGGEDSQPQHF,TGTGCCAGCAGTTACTGGGGTGGTGAGGACAGTCAGCCCCAGCATTTT,TRBJ1-5,TRBV6-6,NA,once
CASSLGSSGANVLTF,TGTGCCAGCAGTTTAGGGAGCTCTGGGGCCAACGTCCTGACTTTC,TRBJ2-6,TRBV28,NA,NA
CASSPLVLAGGGDTQYF,TGTGCCAGCAGTCCCCTTGTGTTAGCGGGAGGAGGAGATACGCAGTATTTT,TRBJ2-3,TRBV28,TRBD2,NA
CASSFSLASEQYF,TGTGCCAGCAGTTTCTCCCTAGCGAGCGAGCAGTACTTC,TRBJ2-7,TRBV28,NA,NA
CASSSSGLTDTQYF,TGTGCCAGCAGTTCTAGCGGCCTCACAGATACGCAGTATTTT,TRBJ2-3,TRBV27,TRBD2,NA
CASSAQKETQYF,TGTGCCAGCAGCGCTCAGAAAGAGACCCAGTACTTC,TRBJ2-5,TRBV7-9,NA,NA
CASSPGLAGTDTQYF,TGTGCCAGCAGCCCGGGACTAGCGGGCACAGATACGCAGTATTTT,TRBJ2-3,TRBV6-6,TRBD2,few
CASSQDWTSGSNEQYF,TGCGCCAGCAGCCAAGACTGGACTAGCGGGAGCAACGAGCAGTACTTC,TRBJ2-7,TRBV4-3,TRBD2,NA
CAWSVGLEPNTEAFF,TGTGCCTGGAGTGTGGGGCTAGAGCCGAACACTGAAGCTTTCTTT,TRBJ1-1,TRBV30,NA,NA
CASSVGRGNEQFF,TGTGCCAGCAGCGTGGGGCGGGGAAATGAGCAGTTCTTC,TRBJ2-1,TRBV5-6,NA,few
CASSLGGVGDFYGYTF,TGTGCCAGCAGCTTAGGGGGGGTGGGGGACTTTTATGGCTACACCTTC,TRBJ1-2,TRBV7-2,NA,NA
CASSSLVTPGRQNTEAFF,TGCGCCAGCAGCTCGCTGGTGACCCCAGGGCGACAGAACACTGAAGCTTTCTTT,TRBJ1-1,TRBV5-1,NA,NA
CASSLGGNTNYGYTF,TGTGCCAGCAGCTTAGGCGGGAATACTAACTATGGCTACACCTTC,TRBJ1-2,TRBV7-9,NA,NA
CASSLARVATNEKLFF,TGTGCCAGCAGTTTAGCCAGGGTTGCAACTAATGAAAAACTGTTTTTT,TRBJ1-4,TRBV27,NA,NA
CASSLRDRVGEQFF,TGCGCCAGCAGCTTACGGGACAGGGTAGGTGAGCAGTTCTTC,TRBJ2-1,TRBV5-1,TRBD1,NA
CAWSVRTGAGQPQHF,TGTGCCTGGAGTGTTCGGACAGGGGCGGGTCAGCCCCAGCATTTT,TRBJ1-5,TRBV30,TRBD1,NA
CASSPLTNEKLFF,TGTGCCAGCAGCCCCCTTACTAATGAAAAACTGTTTTTT,TRBJ1-4,TRBV5-5,NA,NA
CASSATGTGFEQYF,TGTGCCAGCAGCGCCACCGGGACAGGGTTCGAGCAGTACTTC,TRBJ2-7,TRBV9,TRBD1,NA
CASSLRDRRLDTQYF,TGTGCCAGCAGCTTACGGGACAGACGTTTAGATACGCAGTATTTT,TRBJ2-3,TRBV7-9,TRBD1,few
CASSPGGTLHF,TGTGCCAGCAGCCCAGGGGGCACCCTCCACTTT,TRBJ1-6,TRBV7-9,TRBD1,NA
CARGRGRGHEQFF,TGTGCCAGAGGTAGGGGGCGGGGCCATGAGCAGTTCTTC,TRBJ2-1,TRBV6-5,NA,once
CASSTRQGNQPQHF,TGTGCCAGCAGTACCCGACAGGGGAATCAGCCCCAGCATTTT,TRBJ1-5,TRBV6-6,TRBD1,few
CSAPDIYEQYF,TGCAGTGCCCCTGACATTTACGAGCAGTACTTC,TRBJ2-7,TRBV20-1,NA,NA
CSAPRGTSGTNEQFF,TGCAGCGCCCCACGCGGGACTAGCGGGACCAATGAGCAGTTCTTC,TRBJ2-1,TRBV29-1,TRBD2,NA
CASSKGQATNEKLLF,TGTGCCAGCAGTAAAGGACAGGCAACTAATGAAAAACTGCTTTTT,TRBJ1-4,TRBV6-1,TRBD1,NA
CASSQDPASGRGEQYF,TGCGCCAGCAGCCAAGATCCGGCTAGCGGGAGAGGCGAGCAGTACTTC,TRBJ2-7,TRBV4-3,TRBD2,medium-sized
CASRASGSYEQYF,TGTGCCAGCAGGGCTAGCGGGTCCTACGAGCAGTACTTC,TRBJ2-7,TRBV28,TRBD2,NA
CASSGLAGGQETQYF,TGTGCCAGCAGTGGACTAGCGGGAGGGCAGGAGACCCAGTACTTC,TRBJ2-5,TRBV6-1,TRBD2,NA
CASSLSRVYEQYF,TGTGCCAGCAGTTTATCTCGGGTATACGAGCAGTACTTC,TRBJ2-7,TRBV27,NA,few
CASSRGEGNTIYF,TGTGCCAGTAGTAGGGGGGAAGGAAACACCATATATTTT,TRBJ1-3,TRBV19,NA,few
CASSLAGSRVGYTF,TGTGCCAGCAGCTTGGCGGGATCTCGGGTTGGCTACACCTTC,TRBJ1-2,TRBV5-6,NA,NA